The clone carrying this T cell receptor (beta chain) appeared a few times. Its matching antigen is unknown. These data come from a study of identical twins. The CDR3 runs 17 residues. V lost 2 bases and J 0 bases, leaving 16 bases between the germline ends. Germline-derived CDR1 and CDR2 are MNHEY and SMNVEV (reference sequence). General study points: Excess twin sharing in beta out-of-frame sequences was weaker.

TCRdb called the 5' RACE reads again in MiXCR, with one record for every CDR3 protein. In the table there are 650,000 to 800,000 distinct CDR3 sequences, approximately 9% of which are singletons. The same sample was also studied in work on yellow fever vaccine responses in identical twins.

The sequenced sample consisted of PBMCs. The TCR originated in a woman between 18 and 29 years old in good health. The chain recombines TRBV27 with TRBJ2-5; D uncertain. The CDR3 reads CASSLGYVADNQETQYF. The CDR3 DNA sequence: TGTGCCAGCAGTTTAGGATATGTGGCAGACAACCAAGAGACCCAGTACTTC.